The 23 T cell receptor beta chains presented below share a single source sample, sequenced in a study of shared clonotypes between healthy human individuals. Naive-designated CD8 cells lacked CD45RO, were positively enriched for CCR7, and omitted terminally differentiated effector memory CD45RA+ cells. The table came from immunoSEQ multiplex PCR; TCRdb's copy has only in-frame clones and leaves some out. This sample has 1.5 million to 2.5 million clones, with about 95% found just once. Material: naive CD8+ T cells sorted from blood. The source is a man younger than 30 in good health.

This clone was seen more than once but under ten times. Other DNA sequences in the same sample also yield this CDR3. This chain links TRBV10-2 with TRBJ2-7; D is unclear. This CDR3 is 11 amino acids long. V was shortened by 4 bases and J by 2 bases, with 3 bases between the two germline ends. From germline, CDR1 is WSHSY and CDR2 SAAADI. The CDR3 DNA is TGCGCCAGCAGTGTGACCTACGAGCAGTACTTC. Its translation is CASSVTYEQYF.

The J gene is TRBJ2-7, the V gene TRBV13, with D perhaps matching TRBD1 (5 bases). The CDR3 sequence is 14 residues long. Trimming took off 3 bases at V and 2 bases at J, with 11 bases between the two ends. Germline-derived CDR1 and CDR2 are PRHDT and FYEKMQ (reference sequence). The DNA of the CDR3 is TGTGCCAGCAGCTTTAAACAGGCAGCCTACGAGCAGTACTTC. It is translated as CASSFKQAAYEQYF.

This clone is a singleton in its sample. The V call is TRBV5-4, the J call TRBJ1-5; 7 positions agree with TRBD1. The germline V gene encodes CDR1 SGHNT and CDR2 YYREEE (reference sequence). V lost 2 bases to trimming and J lost 2 bases; unmatched junction nucleotides: 1. The CDR3 runs to 14 residues. In DNA, the CDR3 is TGTGCCAGCAGCTTACAGGGGTGCAATCAGCCCCAGCATTTT. Its translation is CASSLQGCNQPQHF.

V usage is TRBV2 and J usage is TRBJ2-1; unclear D gene. V lost 7 bases, J lost 2 bases, and 6 bases lay in between. Germline V CDR1 and CDR2: SNHLY, FYNNEI. CDR3 length: 12 residues. Here the CDR3 DNA reads TGTGCCAGCACCCTAGCCTACAATGAGCAGTTCTTC. This encodes CASTLAYNEQFF.

The rearrangement links TRBV12-2 to TRBJ1-5; no check of the table's D call, TRBD1, against the DNA was made. TRBV12-2 is designated a pseudogene. The CDR3 has 13 residues. The CDR3 bases are TGTGCAAGCCAGCAGACAGAGAATCAGCCCCAGCATTTT. The encoded protein is CASQQTENQPQHF.

The chain uses TRBV11-2 and TRBJ2-5; D uncertain. The V gene lost 5 bases and the J gene lost 0 bases, with 13 bases spanning the gap. The CDR3 totals 15 residues. CDR1 and CDR2 from the germline V gene are SGHAT and FQNNGV. The CDR3 spells CASSRDWAYQETQYF. The CDR3 DNA is TGTGCCAGCAGCCGCGACTGGGCCTACCAAGAGACCCAGTACTTC. The full variable domain, its missing parts supplied by reference TRBV11-2 and TRBJ2-5, is EAGVAQSPRYKIIEKRQSVAFWCNPISGHATLYWYQQILGQGPKLLIQFQNNGVVDDSQLPKDRFSAERLKGVDSTLKIQPAKLEDSAVYLCASSRDWAYQETQYFGPGTRLLVL.

This clone was seen only once. The V call is TRBV7-9, the J call TRBJ2-5, with 9 bases matching TRBD2. The CDR3 contains 14 residues. V lost 4 bases to trimming and J lost 4 bases; unmatched junction nucleotides: 4. The germline CDR1 and CDR2 sequences are SEHNR and FQNEAQ (reference sequence). CDR3 DNA sequence: TGTGCCAGCAGCTCGAGCGGGGGGTCAGAGACCCAGTACTTC. Protein: CASSSSGGSETQYF.

This chain connects TRBV5-6 to TRBJ2-5; D is possibly TRBD1 or TRBD2 (5 bases each). This CDR3 comprises 14 residues. V lost 3 bases to trimming and J lost 5 bases, with 14 bases between them. Per the germline V gene, CDR1 is SGHDT and CDR2 is YYEEEE. The CDR3 is CASSSGTGRETQYF. CDR3 nucleotides: TGTGCCAGCAGCTCCGGGACGGGAAGGGAGACCCAGTACTTC.

As to this clone: Distinct nucleotide sequences in the sample also encode this CDR3. V usage is TRBV27 and J usage is TRBJ1-5, with a weak D call TRBD1 (5 bases). Trimming took 6 bases from V and 1 from J, leaving 10 bases between them. The CDR3 contains 14 residues. Per the germline V gene, CDR1 is MNHEY and CDR2 is SMNVEV (reference sequence). The CDR3 DNA reads TGTGCCAGCAGGCGCGGGGGAAGCAATCAGCCCCAGCATTTT. It encodes CASRRGGSNQPQHF.

About this clone: The same CDR3 is also encoded by other DNA sequences in this sample. This rearrangement joins TRBV7-2 to TRBJ2-7; 8 bases fit TRBD1. The ends lost 0 bases at V and 3 bases at J; junction bases unmatched: 1. The CDR3 is made up of 14 amino acids. In germline, CDR1 is SGHTA, CDR2 FQGNSA. CDR3 amino acids: CASSLAGQGYEQYF. The CDR3 DNA sequence: TGTGCCAGCAGCTTAGCCGGACAGGGCTACGAGCAGTACTTC.

This clone came up once. The chain uses TRBV11-2 and TRBJ2-3; the match to TRBD2 covers 10 bases. Germline CDR1 and CDR2: SGHAT and FQNNGV. This CDR3 region has 15 residues. V trimming: 2 bases; J trimming: 6 bases; junction bases outside the gene matches: 5. The CDR3 protein is CASSLYASGSDTQYF. CDR3 DNA sequence: TGTGCCAGCAGCTTATACGCTAGCGGGAGTGATACGCAGTATTTT.

This chain connects TRBV5-1 to TRBJ2-1; D is unclear. This CDR3 comprises 14 residues. CDR1 is SGHRS and CDR2 is YFSETQ in the germline V gene. Trimming removed 4 bases from V and 10 bases from J, with 18 bases in between. CDR3 DNA: TGCGCCAGCAGCATCGATCCTTGGGAAAGCGAGCAGTTCTTC. Protein product: CASSIDPWESEQFF.

Points on this clone: Other DNA sequences in the same sample also yield this CDR3. V gene TRBV13 combines with J gene TRBJ2-3; 9 nucleotides line up with TRBD2. Trimming cost V 5 bases and J 1 base; bases outside gene matches: 4. CDR3 length equals 15 residues. Germline V gene data show CDR1 as PRHDT and CDR2 as FYEKMQ (reference sequence). The CDR3 nucleotides are TGTGCCAGCAGCCTCCGGACTAGCGGCACAGATACGCAGTATTTT. It yields the protein CASSLRTSGTDTQYF.

The V and J genes are TRBV9 and TRBJ2-7; no definite D call. Looked up from germline, CDR1 is SGDLS and CDR2 is YYNGEE. The CDR3 has 14 amino acids. The ends were cut back, 3 bases at V and 0 bases at J, with 10 bases in the middle. This CDR3 reads CASSEDHSSYEQYF. As DNA, the CDR3 is TGTGCCAGCAGCGAGGACCATAGCTCCTACGAGCAGTACTTC.

This chain uses TRBV5-1 with TRBJ2-1; the match to TRBD2 covers 8 bases. CDR1 and CDR2 from the germline V gene are SGHRS and YFSETQ. The CDR3 totals 15 residues. V lost 5 bases to trimming and J lost 8 bases; unmatched junction nucleotides: 12. DNA for the CDR3: TGCGCCAGCAGGGACGGGACTAGTTTAATCTATGAGCAGTTCTTC. It codes for CASRDGTSLIYEQFF.

V gene TRBV7-9 combines with J gene TRBJ2-2; 10 nucleotides agree with TRBD2. The junction had 6 bases not matched to a gene; V was cut back by 5 bases and J by 6 bases. This CDR3 region has 15 residues. CDR1 SEHNR and CDR2 FQNEAQ come from the germline V gene (reference sequence). CDR3 bases: TGTGCCAGCAGCCCGACTAGCGGGTTGCCCGGGGAGCTGTTTTTT. As protein: CASSPTSGLPGELFF.

The chain's CDR3 is CASSLEGARVTEAFF. Written as DNA, the CDR3 is TGTGCCAGCAGCTTAGAAGGGGCTAGGGTGACTGAAGCTTTCTTT. The chain employs TRBV7-3 and TRBJ1-1, with D possibly matching TRBD1 (5 bases). Trimming cost V 2 bases and J 5 bases, with 15 bases left between them. Germline V lookup: CDR1 SGHTA, CDR2 FQGTGA. The CDR3 extends over 15 amino acids.

This chain joins TRBV6-5 and TRBJ2-2; 9 positions agree with TRBD1. The germline V gene encodes CDR1 MNHEY and CDR2 SVGAGI. The CDR3 has 13 residues. V lost 6 bases to trimming and J lost 6 bases; unmatched junction nucleotides: 2. This chain's CDR3 is CASSWTGAGELFF. The CDR3 bases are TGTGCCAGCAGCTGGACAGGGGCCGGGGAGCTGTTTTTT.

The chain employs TRBV18 and TRBJ1-2; a possible D gene is TRBD1 (6 bases). Trimming shortened V by 3 bases and J by 3 bases, and 11 bases separated the two germline ends. CDR1 and CDR2 (germline): KGHSH, LQKENI. The CDR3 has 14 amino acids. The CDR3 coding sequence is TGTGCCAGCTCACCCCCAGGGGAGGACTATGGCTACACCTTC. Its translation: CASSPPGEDYGYTF.

V is TRBV6-5 and J is TRBJ1-1; 9 positions match TRBD1. CDR3 size: 14 residues. The V gene's germline CDR1 is MNHEY and CDR2 SVGAGI. The V and J ends lost 4 bases and 5 bases, in that order; junction bases with no gene match: 5. The CDR3 DNA is TGTGCCAGCAGTTCCGGACAGGGGCGAACTGAAGCTTTCTTT. Its protein product is CASSSGQGRTEAFF.

Comment on this clone: This sample also contains other DNA sequences that code for the same CDR3. The chain combines TRBV6-6 with TRBJ2-3; D is unclear. Looked up from germline, CDR1 is MNHNY and CDR2 is SVGAGI (reference sequence). Trimming left V 3 bases short and J 1 base short, with 8 bases between. The CDR3 is 14 amino acids. CDR3 sequence reads: CASSYGGGTDTQYF. Written as DNA, the CDR3 is TGTGCCAGCAGTTATGGTGGGGGCACAGATACGCAGTATTTT.

CDR3 sequence reads: CASSFGTGVYYGYTF. The CDR3 DNA follows: TGTGCCAGCAGCTTCGGGACAGGGGTTTACTATGGCTACACCTTC. V usage is TRBV13 and J usage is TRBJ1-2; the match to TRBD1 covers 10 bases. J was trimmed by 3 bases and V by 3 bases; bases with no gene match: 4. The germline CDR1 and CDR2 sequences are PRHDT and FYEKMQ (reference sequence). The CDR3 spans 15 residues.

The J gene is TRBJ2-5, the V gene TRBV9; D remains ambiguous. V was pared by 1 base and J by 1 base, with 11 bases between. The CDR3 contains 15 residues. Germline loops: CDR1 SGDLS, CDR2 YYNGEE. The CDR3 DNA follows: TGTGCCAGCAGCGTATTTGGTGGACCCCAAGAGACCCAGTACTTC. It translates to CASSVFGGPQETQYF.